A selection of T cell receptor beta chains follows, all from one sample in a study of T cell repertoires in cytomegalovirus infection. From the reads, TCRdb called clonotypes with MiXCR, one entry per CDR3 protein. Here the sample spans fewer than 350,000 distinct CDR3 sequences, roughly 29% being singletons. Their cognate antigens are unknown. This specimen consisted of cultured PBMCs, obtained from culture after CMV antigen stimulation. These receptors were collected from a human donor in good health (CMV status not recorded). Some clones in this sample may be carry-over from other donors' samples. Both conserved end residues are part of each CDR3. The D gene is left open where the match is weak. Rows give clone size only sometimes, using once, few, many, or a class for an expanded clone.

d_call j_call v_call clone_size cdr3_length cdr3_nt cdr3_aa
TRBD2 TRBJ2-7 TRBV6-8 - 16 TGTGCCAGCAGTTACTCGCGGGAGGCCTCCTCCTACGAGCAGTACTTC CASSYSREASSYEQYF
- TRBJ2-7 TRBV5-4 - 14 TGTGCCAGCAGCGGATTAGACTCTCTCTACGAGCAGTACTTC CASSGLDSLYEQYF
TRBD2 TRBJ2-2 TRBV7-2 - 16 TGTGCCAGCAGCCAAGGACTAGCGGGGACCACCGGGGAGCTGTTTTTT CASSQGLAGTTGELFF
TRBD1 TRBJ1-4 TRBV10-3 few 14 TGTGCCACCGGCGCGAGACAGGGGTCCGAAAAACTGTTTTTT CATGARQGSEKLFF
TRBD2 TRBJ2-5 TRBV6-1 - 13 TGTGCCAGCAAGCGGGAGTCCCGAGAGACCCAGTACTTC CASKRESRETQYF
- TRBJ2-5 TRBV25-1 few 14 TGTGCCAGCAGCGACATAGGGGGGCAGGAGACCCAGTACTTC CASSDIGGQETQYF
- TRBJ1-6 TRBV19 many 14 TGTGCCAGTAGGGCGGAGGAGTTGAATTCACCCCTCCACTTT CASRAEELNSPLHF
- TRBJ2-7 TRBV5-4 - 15 TGTGCCAGCAGCTGGGGAAGAGGGACCTCCTACGAGCAGTACTTC CASSWGRGTSYEQYF
- TRBJ1-1 TRBV20-1 few 14 TGCAGTGCTAGAGGGGTGGGGAGGAACACTGAAGCTTTCTTT CSARGVGRNTEAFF
- TRBJ1-1 TRBV6-5 - 14 TGTGCCAGCAGTTACTCGGAGGGAAGGACTGAAGCTTTCTTT CASSYSEGRTEAFF
TRBD1 TRBJ1-5 TRBV20-1 - 14 TGCAGTGTTCAACAGGGGGCTAGCAATCAGCCCCAGCATTTT CSVQQGASNQPQHF
- TRBJ2-1 TRBV19 few 14 TGTGCCAGTCGCGAATTAGGGCCATACAATGAGCAGTTCTTC CASRELGPYNEQFF
- TRBJ1-5 TRBV7-8 - 18 TGTGCCAGCAGCCCACGTGATGTAGGACCGCTCCGCAATCAGCCCCAGCATTTT CASSPRDVGPLRNQPQHF
TRBD1 TRBJ2-7 TRBV19 - 15 TGTGCCAGTAGTACCATGGGACAGGGAGCCTACGAGCAGTACTTC CASSTMGQGAYEQYF
- TRBJ2-3 TRBV7-8 - 15 TGTGCCAGCAGCTCCCGGCGGGGTTTGAAAGATACGCAGTATTTT CASSSRRGLKDTQYF
- TRBJ2-2 TRBV27 - 13 TGTGCCAGCAATAACAGGGTCACCGGGGAGCTGTTTTTT CASNNRVTGELFF
TRBD1 TRBJ1-1 TRBV6-1 - 14 TGTGCCAGCAGCTCAGGGGGCTTGGACACTGAAGCTTTCTTT CASSSGGLDTEAFF
- TRBJ1-1 TRBV6-1 - 14 TGTGCCACCCACCCCCGGGGAATGAACACTGAAGCTTTCTTT CATHPRGMNTEAFF
- TRBJ2-1 TRBV20-1 few 14 TGCAGTGCTAGACCTGGAACAAACTACAATGAGCAGTTCTTC CSARPGTNYNEQFF
- TRBJ1-1 TRBV7-6 many 14 TGTGCCAGCAGCTCCTGGACACCGAACACTGAAGCTTTCTTT CASSSWTPNTEAFF
- TRBJ1-2 TRBV6-5 few 14 TGTGCCAGCAGTTCCACGAGCCTTAACTATGGCTACACCTTC CASSSTSLNYGYTF
- TRBJ1-2 TRBV24-1 - 11 TGTGCCACCAGTGATCTGTATGGCTACACCTTC CATSDLYGYTF
- TRBJ2-7 TRBV6-6 - 10 TGTGCCAGCGGGGCCTACGAGCAGTACTTC CASGAYEQYF
TRBD1 TRBJ1-2 TRBV7-3 once 14 TGTGCCAGCAGCTTAGACAGGGAGGGCTATGGCTACACCTTC CASSLDREGYGYTF
- TRBJ1-5 TRBV4-2 many 14 TGTGCCAGCAGCCAAGGCCAGAGCAATCAGCCCCAGCATTTT CASSQGQSNQPQHF
TRBD1 TRBJ1-1 TRBV12-3/TRBV12-4 - 12 TGTGCCAGCAAGACAGGGGGGAATGAAGCTTTCTTT CASKTGGNEAFF
- TRBJ1-1 TRBV5-5 - 15 TGTGCCAGCAGCCTAGGGCACAGGCTGAACACTGAAGCTTTCTTT CASSLGHRLNTEAFF
- TRBJ2-2 TRBV12-3/TRBV12-4 - 14 TGTGCCAGCAGTTCCCCACGGGGCACCGGGGAGCTGTTTTTT CASSSPRGTGELFF
- TRBJ1-5 TRBV14 - 12 TGTGCCAGCAGCCTGTCTGGAAAACCCCAGCATTTT CASSLSGKPQHF
- TRBJ1-5 TRBV19 few 13 TGTGCCAGTAGTATAGAGAGGGGCCAGCCCCAGCATTTT CASSIERGQPQHF
- TRBJ2-6 TRBV7-2 few 14 TGTGCCGCCACCGCCGGGACGGGGGCCAACGTCCTGACTTTC CAATAGTGANVLTF
- TRBJ1-5 TRBV29-1 - 15 TGCAGCGTTGTCCTACAGGGAGGCGTCAATCAGCCCCAGCATTTT CSVVLQGGVNQPQHF
- TRBJ1-2 TRBV12-3/TRBV12-4 - 13 TGTGCCAGCAGTTTATGGGGATCGGGGGGCTACACCTTC CASSLWGSGGYTF
- TRBJ2-6 TRBV7-2 many 13 TGTGCCAGCAGCTTAGGGGCAGGTGACGTCCTGACTTTC CASSLGAGDVLTF
- TRBJ1-5 TRBV7-8 - 14 TGTGCCAGCAGCCCCCCCGGGGAACATCAGCCCCAGCATTTT CASSPPGEHQPQHF
- TRBJ2-7 TRBV7-3 few 15 TGTGCCAGCAGCCAAAACAGGGAGGGCTCCTACGAGCAGTACTTC CASSQNREGSYEQYF
- TRBJ2-7 TRBV30 few 11 TGTGCCTGGGGATCAGGGGCCGCGCAGTACTTC CAWGSGAAQYF
- TRBJ2-5 TRBV19 - 16 TGTGCCAGTAGTATGCGGGGACAACGTCTACAAGAGACCCAGTACTTC CASSMRGQRLQETQYF
- TRBJ2-3 TRBV25-1 - 15 TGTGCCAGCAGTGAATTGGGTTTTATCACAGATACGCAGTATTTT CASSELGFITDTQYF
- TRBJ2-1 TRBV11-2 - 12 TGTGCCAGCGAAGGTGGCTACAATGAGCAGTTCTTC CASEGGYNEQFF
TRBD1 TRBJ1-4 TRBV19 - 17 TGTGCCAGTAGCCTAAGTCCCGGGACAGGGTTGAAGGAAAAACTGTTTTTT CASSLSPGTGLKEKLFF
- TRBJ2-7 TRBV7-2 - 14 TGTGCCAGCAGCGCCTTTGGGGGGGCAGGTGAGCAGTACTTC CASSAFGGAGEQYF
- TRBJ2-5 TRBV19 - 15 TGTGCCAGTAGTATGAGCAGGAGAGTCGAAGAGACCCAGTACTTC CASSMSRRVEETQYF
TRBD1 TRBJ1-1 TRBV10-2 few 13 TGCGCCAGCAGTGAGGGACAGGGATATGAAGCTTTCTTT CASSEGQGYEAFF
TRBD1 TRBJ1-2 TRBV6-5 - 14 TGTGCCAGCAGTTACGCTGACAGGGTTTCTGGCTACACCTTC CASSYADRVSGYTF